These T cell receptor beta chains were read from a single sample in a study of cytomegalovirus exposure and HLA in healthy donors. Sequenced by immunoSEQ multiplex PCR; TCRdb stores in-frame clones only, minus some. The table includes 150,000 to 200,000 clones, around 80% detected once. Sequencing was performed on PBMCs. Receptors were obtained from a young woman in good health and CMV-seropositive. Both conserved end residues are part of each CDR3. D genes are given only for firm matches. A row's size may be missing; if present it is once, few, many or a size class.

J,D,size,V,DNA,CDR3
TRBJ1-2,-,-,TRBV14,TGTGCCAGCAGCCAAGAAAGGCAGGGAACTGGCTACACCTTC,CASSQERQGTGYTF
TRBJ2-1,-,-,TRBV7-2,TGTGCCAGCAAGGCCAGCGGCGGGTACAATGAGCAGTTCTTC,CASKASGGYNEQFF
TRBJ2-1,TRBD2,-,TRBV7-7,TGTGCCAGCAGCCCCACTAGCGGGGGGCGCAATGAGCAGTTCTTC,CASSPTSGGRNEQFF
TRBJ1-1,-,few,TRBV4-3,TGCGCCAGCAGCCAAGACACAAGATTGAACACTGAAGCTTTCTTT,CASSQDTRLNTEAFF
TRBJ2-5,TRBD2,-,TRBV9,TGTGCCAGCAGCGGTACTAGCGGGAGGGCTTGGGAGACCCAGTACTTC,CASSGTSGRAWETQYF
TRBJ2-1,TRBD1,-,TRBV6-5,TGTGCCGCCCACCCTGTGGACAGGGTGAACAATGAGCAGTTCTTC,CAAHPVDRVNNEQFF
TRBJ2-3,TRBD2,-,TRBV4-1,TGCGCCAGCAGCGGGGGGGCAGATACGCAGTATTTT,CASSGGADTQYF
TRBJ2-7,TRBD2,-,TRBV9,TGTGCCAGCAGCGTGTCTAGCGGGCAATATTACGAGCAGTACTTC,CASSVSSGQYYEQYF
TRBJ2-7,-,-,TRBV18,TGTGCCAGCTCCTCGGGGGAGCAGTACTTC,CASSSGEQYF
TRBJ1-2,TRBD1,-,TRBV7-2,TGTGCCAGCAGCTCCCAACGTGGACAGGTCCGGGGCTACACCTTC,CASSSQRGQVRGYTF
TRBJ2-5,TRBD2,-,TRBV5-1,TGCGCCAGCAGCCCCGGACTAGCGGGGATGGAAGAGACCCAGTACTTC,CASSPGLAGMEETQYF
TRBJ1-5,-,-,TRBV7-9,TGTGCCAGCAGCTCGGAGTTGGACAATCAGCCCCAGCATTTT,CASSSELDNQPQHF
TRBJ2-7,-,-,TRBV5-1,TGCGCCAGCACAGGGGGGCAGGGGCACTCCTACGAGCAGTACTTC,CASTGGQGHSYEQYF
TRBJ1-5,-,few,TRBV5-1,TGCGCCAGCAGCCGAGACAGAGGGGGTCAGCCCCAGCATTTT,CASSRDRGGQPQHF
TRBJ2-1,TRBD2,-,TRBV19,TGTGCCAGTAGTATTAGCGGGAGCTCCTACAATGAGCAGTTCTTC,CASSISGSSYNEQFF